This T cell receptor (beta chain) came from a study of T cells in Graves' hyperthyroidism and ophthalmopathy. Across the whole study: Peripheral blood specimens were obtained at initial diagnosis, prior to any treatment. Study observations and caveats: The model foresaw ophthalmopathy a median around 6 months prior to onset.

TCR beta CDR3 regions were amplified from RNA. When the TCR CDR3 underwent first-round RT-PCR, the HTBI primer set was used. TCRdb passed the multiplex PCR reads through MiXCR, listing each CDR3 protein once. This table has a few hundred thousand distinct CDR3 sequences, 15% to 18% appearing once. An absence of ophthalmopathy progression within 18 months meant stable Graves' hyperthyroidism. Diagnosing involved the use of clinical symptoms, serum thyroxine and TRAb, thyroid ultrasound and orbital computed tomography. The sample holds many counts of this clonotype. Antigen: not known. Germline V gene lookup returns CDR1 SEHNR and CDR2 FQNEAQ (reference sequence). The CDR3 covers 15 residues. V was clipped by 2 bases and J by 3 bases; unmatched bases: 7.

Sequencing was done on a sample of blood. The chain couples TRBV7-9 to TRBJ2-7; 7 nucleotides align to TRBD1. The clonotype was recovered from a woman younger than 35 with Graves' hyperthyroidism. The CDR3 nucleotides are TGTGCCAGCAGCTTAAACACAGGGGAAAGCTACGAGCAGTACTTC. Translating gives CASSLNTGESYEQYF.